A selection of T cell receptor beta chains follows, all from one sample in a study of monozygotic twins with cystic fibrosis. Libraries were prepared by immunoSEQ multiplex PCR; TCRdb keeps only in-frame clonotypes and omits some of them. The sample includes approximately 34,000 clones, 84% of them seen just once. Sample: blood. Receptors originate from a girl aged 2-9 years with cystic fibrosis. CDR3s include the opening cysteine and the closing phenylalanine or tryptophan. Each record gives: V gene, D gene, clone size, J gene, CDR3 protein, CDR3 DNA. D genes are given only for firm matches. Size is omitted from some rows. Given values are once, few, many or a class for expanded clones.

>TRBV29-1|TRBD2|NA|TRBJ2-1
CSGSGSSYNEQFF
TGCAGCGGAAGCGGGAGCTCCTACAATGAGCAGTTCTTC
>TRBV25-1|NA|NA|TRBJ2-3
CASSESGPDTQYF
TGTGCCAGCAGTGAATCAGGGCCAGATACGCAGTATTTT
>TRBV7-2|NA|NA|TRBJ1-2
CASSLGWGGFGLYGYTF
TGTGCCAGCAGCTTAGGGTGGGGCGGGTTTGGGCTCTATGGCTACACCTTC
>TRBV6-1|NA|NA|TRBJ2-7
CASSGQSILYEQYF
TGTGCCAGCAGTGGACAGAGTATTCTTTACGAGCAGTACTTC
>TRBV4-1|TRBD2|NA|TRBJ2-4
CASSPILRGGQNIQYF
TGCGCCAGCAGCCCGATACTGCGCGGGGGTCAAAACATTCAGTACTTC
>TRBV7-6|TRBD2|NA|TRBJ2-7
CASSFLTSGGAYEQYF
TGTGCCAGCAGCTTCCTCACTAGCGGGGGGGCCTACGAGCAGTACTTC
>TRBV6-5|TRBD2|NA|TRBJ2-7
CASSYQRGLEQYF
TGTGCCAGCAGTTATCAGCGGGGGCTCGAGCAGTACTTC
>TRBV7-8|NA|NA|TRBJ2-3
CASSLVVAFRDTDTQYF
TGTGCCAGCAGCTTAGTGGTGGCTTTCAGGGACACAGATACGCAGTATTTT
>TRBV19|NA|few|TRBJ2-2
CASNSGGAGGELFF
TGTGCCAGTAACTCCGGGGGCGCGGGCGGGGAGCTGTTTTTT
>TRBV9|NA|NA|TRBJ2-1
CASSVGGTGNYNEQFF
TGTGCCAGCAGCGTAGGTGGGACGGGGAATTACAATGAGCAGTTCTTC
>TRBV21-1|NA|NA|TRBJ1-2
CASSKRTVLGYTF
TGTGCCAGCAGCAAAAGGACGGTGTTGGGCTACACCTTC
>TRBV4-3|NA|NA|TRBJ2-7
CASSQDSSYEQYF
TGCGCCAGCAGCCAAGACAGCTCCTACGAGCAGTACTTC
>TRBV6-6|NA|NA|TRBJ1-5
CASSTYNQPQHF
TGTGCCAGCAGTACATATAATCAGCCCCAGCATTTT
>TRBV6-1|NA|NA|TRBJ1-1
CASSERLPGTNTEAFF
TGTGCCAGCAGTGAACGGCTCCCGGGAACGAACACTGAAGCTTTCTTT
>TRBV30|NA|few|TRBJ1-1
CAWQTGRNTEAFF
TGTGCCTGGCAAACGGGGAGGAACACTGAAGCTTTCTTT
>TRBV15|NA|once|TRBJ2-7
CATSSRGGTFYEQYF
TGTGCCACCAGCAGCCGAGGGGGAACCTTCTACGAGCAGTACTTC
>TRBV9|TRBD2|NA|TRBJ2-6
CASRRGASGANVLTF
TGTGCCAGCAGGCGGGGGGCCTCTGGGGCCAACGTCCTGACTTTC
>TRBV6-5|NA|NA|TRBJ1-5
CASSFIEAVGNQPQHF
TGTGCCAGCAGTTTTATAGAGGCAGTGGGCAATCAGCCCCAGCATTTT
>TRBV6-5|NA|NA|TRBJ1-1
CASSLNRAGTEAFF
TGTGCCAGCAGTCTCAACAGGGCCGGGACTGAAGCTTTCTTT
>TRBV11-2|NA|NA|TRBJ2-1
CASSLRWGSAGEQFF
TGTGCCAGCAGCTTACGGTGGGGCTCGGCGGGTGAGCAGTTCTTC
>TRBV7-2|NA|NA|TRBJ2-7
CASSLAGQGYEQYF
TGTGCCAGCAGCTTAGCGGGCCAGGGTTACGAGCAGTACTTC
>TRBV15|TRBD2|NA|TRBJ2-4
CATSRDEAGRNIQYF
TGTGCCACCAGCAGAGATGAAGCGGGGAGAAACATTCAGTACTTC
>TRBV14|NA|NA|TRBJ2-1
CASSQEGRSSYNEQFF
TGTGCCAGCAGCCAAGAGGGGCGGAGCTCCTACAATGAGCAGTTCTTC
>TRBV5-4|TRBD1|NA|TRBJ2-5
CASSPGHLTGQFQETQYF
TGTGCCAGCAGCCCCGGCCATCTAACGGGACAGTTCCAAGAGACCCAGTACTTC
>TRBV29-1|NA|NA|TRBJ2-7
CSVGGPYEQYF
TGCAGCGTGGGGGGTCCCTACGAGCAGTACTTC
>TRBV2|TRBD1|NA|TRBJ2-3
CASSPLRDRDTDTQYF
TGTGCCAGCAGTCCCCTCCGGGACAGGGATACAGATACGCAGTATTTT
>TRBV18|NA|NA|TRBJ1-2
CASSPGTDPYGYTF
TGTGCCAGCTCGCCTGGGACGGACCCCTATGGCTACACCTTC
>TRBV29-1|NA|NA|TRBJ1-1
CSVVTKRPQNTEAFF
TGCAGCGTTGTAACCAAAAGGCCTCAGAACACTGAAGCTTTCTTT